This TCR beta chain was recovered during a study of early T cells in non-severe SARS-CoV-2 infection. Germline values: CDR1 SNHLY, CDR2 FYNNEI. V shed 7 bases and J shed 6 bases, with 12 bases lying between them. CDR3 length: 13 residues. Via MiXCR, TCRdb re-called the 5' RACE reads, giving one row per CDR3 protein. The sample includes about 59,000 distinct CDR3 sequences, around 14% of them seen just once. Sequencing was performed on whole blood, taken at baseline. The chain recombines TRBV2 with TRBJ2-2; D may be TRBD2 (5 bases). The TCR was taken from an adult who was a healthcare worker with PCR-confirmed SARS-CoV-2 infection or an uninfected control (not recorded which). The CDR3 reads CASTALGAGELFF. As DNA, the CDR3 is TGTGCCAGCACCGCCCTCGGGGCCGGGGAGCTGTTTTTT.